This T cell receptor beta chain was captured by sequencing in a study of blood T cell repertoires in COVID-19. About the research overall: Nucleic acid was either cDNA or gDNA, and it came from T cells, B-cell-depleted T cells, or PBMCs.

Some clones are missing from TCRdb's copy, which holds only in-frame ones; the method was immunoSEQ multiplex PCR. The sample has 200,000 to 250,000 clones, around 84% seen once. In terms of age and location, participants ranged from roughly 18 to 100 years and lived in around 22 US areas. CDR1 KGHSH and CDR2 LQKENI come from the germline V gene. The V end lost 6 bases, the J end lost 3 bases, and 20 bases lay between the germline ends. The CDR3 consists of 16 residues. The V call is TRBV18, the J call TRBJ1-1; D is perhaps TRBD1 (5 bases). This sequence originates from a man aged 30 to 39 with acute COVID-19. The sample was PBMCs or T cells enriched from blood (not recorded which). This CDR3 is CASSLSLPSGDTEAFF. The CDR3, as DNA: TGTGCCAGCTCTCTGAGCCTCCCGTCGGGGGACACTGAAGCTTTCTTT.